A single sample gave rise to the 16 T cell receptor beta chains below, sequenced in a study of breast tumors, draining lymph nodes, adjacent tissues. Via MiXCR, TCRdb re-called the multiplex PCR reads, giving one row per CDR3 protein. The sample shows 150,000 to 200,000 distinct CDR3 sequences, around 35% of them seen only once. Samples came from axillary lymph nodes draining the breast cancer. Input material: axillary lymph node tissue. These receptor sequences come from a female donor with breast cancer. Some clones in this sample may be carry-over from other donors' samples.

This CDR3 is CASTRGGGMGNEQYF. CDR3 DNA: TGTGCCAGCACGAGAGGGGGGGGAATGGGAAATGAGCAGTATTTT. V gene TRBV6-5 combines with J gene TRBJ2-3; D is possibly TRBD2 (7 bases). The CDR3 consists of 15 residues. Germline V CDR1 and CDR2: MNHEY, SVGAGI. V lost 7 bases and J lost 11, with 25 bases in between.

This rearrangement joins TRBV9 to TRBJ2-5; D remains unclear. There are 15 residues in the CDR3. Germline CDR1 is SGDLS and CDR2 is YYNGEE. V lost 4 bases and J 4 bases, leaving 17 bases between the germline ends. CDR3 sequence: CASSPRVAARETQYF. The CDR3 DNA reads TGTGCCAGCAGCCCCCGGGTCGCAGCCCGAGAGACCCAGTACTTC.

This clonotype was found many times. The chain carries TRBV6-5 and TRBJ2-2, with TRBD2 matching 8 bases. J lost 5 bases, V lost 0 bases, and 5 bases had no gene match. This CDR3 has 16 residues. Germline lookup yields CDR1 MNHEY and CDR2 SVGAGI. CDR3 sequence reads: CASSYSSLAGTGELFF. CDR3 coding DNA: TGTGCCAGCAGTTACTCGTCTTTAGCGGGGACCGGGGAGCTGTTTTTT.

This clonotype came up many times. The V and J genes are TRBV18 and TRBJ2-7; D is undetermined. CDR1 KGHSH and CDR2 LQKENI come from the germline V gene. V was shortened by 2 bases and J by 3 bases, with 11 bases between the two germline ends. CDR3 length: 14 amino acids. CDR3 DNA sequence: TGTGCCAGCTCACCAGAATACAGACACTACGAGCAGTACTTC. This encodes CASSPEYRHYEQYF. The complete variable domain, with remaining parts taken from reference TRBV18 and TRBJ2-7, reads NAGVMQNPRHLVRRRGQEARLRCSPMKGHSHVYWYRQLPEEGLKFMVYLQKENIIDESGMPKERFSAEFPKEGPSILRIQQVVRGDSAAYFCASSPEYRHYEQYFGPGTRLTVT.

This clonotype has a count of ten or more. The chain joins TRBV9 to TRBJ1-2; D unclear. Per the germline V gene, CDR1 is SGDLS and CDR2 is YYNGEE. V was pared by 0 bases and J by 2 bases, with 5 bases between. This CDR3 has 13 residues. The CDR3 protein is CASSVGPNYGYTF. The CDR3 nucleotides read TGTGCCAGCAGCGTAGGACCAAACTATGGCTACACCTTC.

This clonotype was counted many times. The CDR3 region is CATSRAQSADTQYF. DNA for the CDR3: TGTGCCACCAGCCGAGCACAGTCCGCAGATACGCAGTATTTT. V usage is TRBV6-5 and J usage is TRBJ2-3, with D unresolved. Trimming took off 10 bases at V and 4 bases at J, with 18 bases between the two ends. Germline V CDR1 and CDR2: MNHEY, SVGAGI. CDR3 size: 14 residues.

This clonotype was picked up many times. The rearrangement links TRBV11-2 to TRBJ1-6; a weak D match, TRBD1 (6 bases). The V end lost 5 bases, the J end lost 4 bases, and 9 bases lay between the germline ends. The CDR3 covers 14 residues. The germline V gene has CDR1 SGHAT and CDR2 FQNNGV. CDR3 bases: TGTGCCAGCAGCACGGGACAATATAATTCACCCCTCCACTTT. This gives the protein CASSTGQYNSPLHF. The variable domain in full, completed from reference TRBV11-2 and TRBJ1-6, reads EAGVAQSPRYKIIEKRQSVAFWCNPISGHATLYWYQQILGQGPKLLIQFQNNGVVDDSQLPKDRFSAERLKGVDSTLKIQPAKLEDSAVYLCASSTGQYNSPLHFGNGTRLTVT.

This clonotype was recorded many times. The V and J genes are TRBV9 and TRBJ1-4; D unresolved. The CDR3 loop spans 13 amino acids. Trimming removed 3 bases from V and 5 bases from J, with 8 bases in between. Germline assignment: CDR1 SGDLS and CDR2 YYNGEE. The CDR3 spells CASSASGNEKLFF. CDR3 in DNA: TGTGCCAGCAGCGCATCGGGGAATGAAAAACTGTTTTTT.

Concerning this clonotype: One junction end does not reproduce the germline sequence, and a read error may be involved. The rearrangement joins TRBV5-1 to TRBJ2-7; 9 bases line up with TRBD2. The CDR3 consists of 16 residues. Looked up from germline, CDR1 is SGHRS and CDR2 is YFSETQ. The CDR3 DNA reads TGCGCCAGCAGCTTGATGCTAGCGGGAAACACCGGGGAGCTGTACTTC. Translating gives CASSLMLAGNTGELYF.

Comment on this clonotype: The junction departs from germline at one end; a sequencing error may be responsible. The chain links TRBV6-1 to TRBJ2-7; a weak D match, TRBD1 (6 bases). The V gene's germline CDR1 is MNHNS and CDR2 SASEGT. The CDR3 contains 15 residues. The DNA for the CDR3 is TGTGCCAGCGGCGGCCCACGGACAGTCTCCTACAAGCAGTACTTC. Its protein is CASGGPRTVSYKQYF.

In the case of this clonotype: A much larger clone lies one base from this, so it may be a read error. The CDR3 end shows no conserved phenylalanine or tryptophan, and so a read error is likely. This chain links TRBV29-1 with TRBJ2-2; tentatively, D is TRBD2 (6 bases). There are 15 residues in the CDR3. Trimming took off 7 bases at V and 4 bases at J, with 19 bases between the two ends. Germline V gives CDR1 SQVTM, CDR2 ANQGSEA. This chain's CDR3 is CSGLLVSGGTGELFL. CDR3 sequence (DNA): TGCAGCGGCTTGTTAGTTAGCGGTGGCACCGGGGAGCTGTTTCTT.

This clonotype came up many times. This chain links TRBV20-1 with TRBJ2-5; possible D gene TRBD2, 5 bases. The V and J ends lost 2 bases and 5 bases respectively, with 21 bases between them. From germline, CDR1 is DFQATT and CDR2 SNEGSKA (reference sequence). The CDR3 extends over 16 amino acids. CDR3 in DNA: TGCAGTGCTAGAAGGGCACTAGTTGGGGTTGTGGAGACCCAGTACTTC. Translating it yields CSARRALVGVVETQYF.

J is TRBJ1-1 and V is TRBV27; D is unclear. The CDR3 covers 10 residues. The ends were cut back, 2 bases at V and 11 bases at J, with 6 bases in the middle. Germline V lookup: CDR1 MNHEY, CDR2 SMNVEV (reference sequence). In nucleotides, the CDR3 is TGTGCCAGCAGTTTAAATCCGGCTTTCTTT. This gives the protein CASSLNPAFF.

Only a few counts were recorded for this clonotype. This could be a read error, since a much larger clone is one nucleotide away. This chain uses TRBV14 with TRBJ1-5, with TRBD1 identical over 7 bases. The CDR3 loop spans 15 amino acids. CDR1 and CDR2 (germline): SGHDN, FVKESK. The CDR3 is CASSQGQGGNQPPHF. CDR3 DNA: TGTGCCAGCAGCCAAGGACAGGGAGGCAATCAGCCCCCGCATTTT.

Many counts were recorded for this clonotype. The chain recombines TRBV24-1 with TRBJ2-1, with TRBD1 as a possible D gene (5 bases). This CDR3 comprises 15 residues. V lost 0 bases, J lost 9 bases, and 14 bases lay in between. The germline V gene has CDR1 KGHDR and CDR2 SFDVKD. CDR3 DNA sequence: TGTGCCACCAGTGATTTGCAGGGTAGGTACTGTGAGCAGTTCTTC. Its translation: CATSDLQGRYCEQFF.

This clonotype occurred many times. The chain is built from TRBV24-1 and TRBJ2-5, with 7 nucleotides matching TRBD2. Germline V lookup: CDR1 KGHDR, CDR2 SFDVKD. V dropped 5 bases and J dropped 4; count of bases not matched to a gene: 3. The CDR3 is 13 amino acids. The CDR3 DNA follows: TGTGCCACCAGTGCGGGGGGTCGAGAGACCCAGTACTTC. It translates to CATSAGGRETQYF.